One T cell receptor beta chain is described in this entry. This sample stems from a study of T-cell reconstitution after alpha-beta-depleted transplantation in children. The length of the CDR3 is 14 residues. Trimming removed 2 bases from V and 6 bases from J, with 14 bases in between. Germline V gene data show CDR1 as SEHNR and CDR2 as FQNEAQ (reference sequence). The TCRbeta library was prepared with unique molecular identifiers. TCRdb ran MiXCR on the PCR reads and lists one entry per CDR3 protein. Of about 500,000 distinct CDR3 sequences in the sample, approximately 32% were seen once. The sample consisted of PBMCs from the stem cell graft donor, taken from the stem cell graft. The genes are TRBV7-9 and TRBJ2-7; TRBD2 is a possible D gene (5 bases). This TCR came from a human donor who donated a stem cell graft to a child with aplastic anemia. The CDR3: CASSLLERAAEQYV. CDR3 in DNA: TGTGCCAGCAGCTTACTGGAGAGAGCGGCCGAGCAGTACGTC.